Listed here are 2 T cell receptor beta chains from one sample, sequenced in a study of technical replicates of blood from several donors. Measured with immunoSEQ multiplex PCR; TCRdb has only the in-frame clones, and not every one. The sample records 70,000 or so clones, over 95% being singletons. Sequencing used T cells isolated from PBMCs. These receptors all stem from a human donor in good health.

The genes are TRBV2 and TRBJ1-2; 8 bases align to TRBD1. In germline, CDR1 is SNHLY, CDR2 FYNNEI. Unmatched junction bases numbered 6, after V lost 5 bases and J lost 7 bases. The CDR3 length is 13 residues. CDR3 amino acids: CASSLTGAGGYTF. The CDR3 DNA is TGTGCCAGCAGTCTGACAGGGGCTGGTGGCTACACCTTC.

J is TRBJ2-1 and V is TRBV6-4; 9 positions match TRBD2. Germline CDR1 reads MRHNA; CDR2 reads SNTAGT. V was pared by 2 bases and J by 8 bases, with 4 bases of the junction left unmatched. The CDR3 contains 14 residues. CDR3 sequence (DNA): TGTGCCAGCAGTGACGGGACTAGCTTTGATGAGCAGTTCTTC. Protein: CASSDGTSFDEQFF.